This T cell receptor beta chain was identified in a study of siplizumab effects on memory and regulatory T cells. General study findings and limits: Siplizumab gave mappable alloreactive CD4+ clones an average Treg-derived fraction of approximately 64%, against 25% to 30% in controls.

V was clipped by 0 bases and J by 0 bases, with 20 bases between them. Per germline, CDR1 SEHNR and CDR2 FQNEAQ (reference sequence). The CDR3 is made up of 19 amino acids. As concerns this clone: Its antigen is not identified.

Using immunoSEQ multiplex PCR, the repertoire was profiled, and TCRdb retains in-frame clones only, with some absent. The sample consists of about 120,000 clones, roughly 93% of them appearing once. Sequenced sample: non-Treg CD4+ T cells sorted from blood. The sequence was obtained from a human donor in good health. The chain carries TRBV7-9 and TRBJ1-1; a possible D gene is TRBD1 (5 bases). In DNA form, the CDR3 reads TGTGCCAGCAGCTTAGCCACCGGCGGGGCAGGACCTATGAACACTGAAGCTTTCTTT. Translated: CASSLATGGAGPMNTEAFF.